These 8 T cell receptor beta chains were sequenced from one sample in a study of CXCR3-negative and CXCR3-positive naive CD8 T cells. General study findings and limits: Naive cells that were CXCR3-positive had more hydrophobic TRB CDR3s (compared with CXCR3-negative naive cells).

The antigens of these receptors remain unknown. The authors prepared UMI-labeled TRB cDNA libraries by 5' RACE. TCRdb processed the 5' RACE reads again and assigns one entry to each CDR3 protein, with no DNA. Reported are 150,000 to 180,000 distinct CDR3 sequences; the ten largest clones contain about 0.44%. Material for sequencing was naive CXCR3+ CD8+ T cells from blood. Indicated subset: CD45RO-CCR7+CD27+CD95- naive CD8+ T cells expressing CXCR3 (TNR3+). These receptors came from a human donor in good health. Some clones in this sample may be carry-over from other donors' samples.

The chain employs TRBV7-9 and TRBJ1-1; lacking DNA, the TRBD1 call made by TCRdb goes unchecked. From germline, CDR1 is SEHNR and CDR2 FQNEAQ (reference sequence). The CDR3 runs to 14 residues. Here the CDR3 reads CASSYTQDFTEAFF. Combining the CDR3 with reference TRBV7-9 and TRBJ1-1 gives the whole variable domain DTGVSQNPRHKITKRGQNVTFRCDPISEHNRLYWYRQTLGQGPEFLTYFQNEAQLEKSRLLSDRFSAERPKGSFSTLEIQRTEQGDSAMYLCASSYTQDFTEAFFGQGTRLTVV.

The CDR3 protein is CASSFPGSPNTGELFF. The V and J genes are TRBV12-3 or TRBV12-4 and TRBJ2-2. The CDR3 is 16 residues long.

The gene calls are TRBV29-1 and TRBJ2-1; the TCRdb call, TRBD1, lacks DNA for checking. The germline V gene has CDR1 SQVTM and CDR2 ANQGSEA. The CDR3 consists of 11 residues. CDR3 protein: CSVDPGHEQFF.

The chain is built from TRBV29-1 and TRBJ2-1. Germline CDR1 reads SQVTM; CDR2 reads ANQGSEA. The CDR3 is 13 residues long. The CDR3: CSTNSASYNEQFF.

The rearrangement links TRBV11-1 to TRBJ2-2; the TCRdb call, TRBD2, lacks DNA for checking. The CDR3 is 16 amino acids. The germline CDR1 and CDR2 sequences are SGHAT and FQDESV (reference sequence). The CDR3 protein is CASSITSVWPTGELFF. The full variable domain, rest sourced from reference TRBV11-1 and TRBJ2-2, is EAEVAQSPRYKITEKSQAVAFWCDPISGHATLYWYRQILGQGPELLVQFQDESVVDDSQLPKDRFSAERLKGVDSTLKIQPAELGDSAMYLCASSITSVWPTGELFFGEGSRLTVL.

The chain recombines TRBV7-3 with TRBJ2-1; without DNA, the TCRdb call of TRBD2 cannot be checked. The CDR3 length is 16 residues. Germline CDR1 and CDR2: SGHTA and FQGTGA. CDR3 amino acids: CASSMLAGGHYNEQFF.

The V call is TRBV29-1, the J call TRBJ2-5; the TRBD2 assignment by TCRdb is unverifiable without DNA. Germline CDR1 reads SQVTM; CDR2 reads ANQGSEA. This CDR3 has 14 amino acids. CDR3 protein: CSVDGPWAKETQYF.

The CDR3 spells CASSLTTYEQYF. The chain recombines TRBV6-2 or TRBV6-3 with TRBJ2-7. This CDR3 comprises 12 residues. The germline gives CDR1 MNHEY, CDR2 SVGEGT.